The table lists the clone carrying this TCR beta chain with many counts. The antigen remains undetermined. This sample is part of a study of neurological immune-mediated disorders. The study, taken as a whole, reports: There were no CDR3 amino acid sequences shared by expanded clones across subjects, a result suggesting private repertoires in all groups. Falling below healthy controls, multiple sclerosis showed the least TCR clonal expansion, while HTLV-1-associated myelopathy showed the most.

The CDR3 spans 15 residues. With V trimmed by 0 bases and J by 2 bases, 4 bases remained unmatched. The germline CDR1 and CDR2 sequences are DFQATT and SNEGSKA (reference sequence). 5'RACE employing 10-nucleotide random UMIs yielded the cDNA. Every sequencing run produced over 200 million TCR-beta sequences that came from 15-18 subjects. TCRdb reprocessed the 5' RACE reads via MiXCR and lists one record per CDR3 protein. The table records more than 50,000 distinct CDR3 sequences, approximately 10% of them present only once. Sequenced material: PBMCs. This TCR derives from a man in his sixties in good health. The rearrangement joins TRBV20-1 to TRBJ1-2; TRBD1 matches at 9 bases. The CDR3 reads CSARDPGTGNYGYTF. The CDR3 DNA reads as TGCAGTGCTAGAGATCCCGGGACAGGGAACTATGGCTACACCTTC.